These 24 T cell receptor beta chains came from one sample sequenced in a study of blood T cell repertoires in COVID-19. TCRdb keeps only in-frame clones here, not all; method: immunoSEQ multiplex PCR. The sample holds around 89,000 clones, roughly 78% seen once. Sequenced: peripheral blood. The receptor set was obtained from a woman aged 80 or over with acute or convalescent COVID-19.

This clone has only a few counts. The V gene is TRBV4-2, the J gene TRBJ2-1; 9 nucleotides align to TRBD1. Germline assignment: CDR1 LGHNA and CDR2 YNFKEQ. Losses at the gene ends were 1 base for V and 7 bases for J; bases not matched to a gene: 8. This CDR3 spans 16 amino acids. CDR3 nucleotides: TGTGCCAGCAGCCAAGTTATAGGACAGGGGTGGAATGAGCAGTTCTTC. Its translation is CASSQVIGQGWNEQFF.

The rearrangement uses TRBV6-5 and TRBJ2-7; perhaps TRBD1 as D (5 bases). Germline V lookup: CDR1 MNHEY, CDR2 SVGAGI. The CDR3 contains 15 residues. V shed 5 bases and J shed 2 bases, with 16 bases lying between them. Here the CDR3 DNA reads TGTGCCAGCAGTCTAACAGGTTTCTTCCCCTACGAGCAGTACTTC. This translates into CASSLTGFFPYEQYF.

The rearrangement uses TRBV27 and TRBJ1-6; 9 nucleotides align to TRBD1. CDR1 is MNHEY and CDR2 is SMNVEV in the germline V gene (reference sequence). The CDR3 has 15 amino acids. Trimming at V came to 5 bases and at J to 7 bases, leaving 6 bases not matched to a gene. CDR3 nucleotide sequence: TGTGCCAGCAGTCGTGGGGACAGGGAAAATTCACCCCTCCACTTT. It specifies CASSRGDRENSPLHF.

The genes are TRBV7-9 and TRBJ2-2; D gene unclear. The CDR3 extends over 14 amino acids. V was pared by 5 bases and J by 1 base, with 8 bases between. Germline V gene lookup returns CDR1 SEHNR and CDR2 FQNEAQ (reference sequence). The CDR3 nucleotides are TGTGCCAGCAGCGTACTATTGAACACCGGGGAGCTGTTTTTT. Translating it yields CASSVLLNTGELFF.

This clone was seen at least ten times. The chain links TRBV6-5 to TRBJ1-2; 8 bases map to TRBD1. CDR1 is MNHEY, CDR2 SVGAGI, per germline. There are 16 residues in the CDR3. The J segment lost 4 bases and the V segment lost 4 bases, leaving 11 bases of the junction unmatched. Written as DNA, the CDR3 is TGTGCCAGCAGTTCTTGGACAGGGAAAGGGTCCTATGGCTACACCTTC. It specifies CASSSWTGKGSYGYTF.

The chain couples TRBV5-1 to TRBJ2-6; no firm D call. The germline gives CDR1 SGHRS, CDR2 YFSETQ. This CDR3 contains 14 residues. V was pared by 0 bases and J by 4 bases, with 5 bases between. CDR3 sequence: CASSLVIGANVLTF. CDR3 DNA sequence: TGCGCCAGCAGCTTGGTTATAGGGGCCAACGTCCTGACTTTC.

The chain links TRBV19 to TRBJ2-7; perhaps TRBD1 as D (5 bases). CDR1 and CDR2 from the germline V gene are LNHDA and SQIVND (reference sequence). Trimming removed 3 bases at V and 2 bases at J, with 5 bases between. CDR3 length equals 12 residues. The CDR3 protein is CASSMGPYEQYF. The CDR3 DNA reads TGTGCCAGTAGTATGGGGCCCTACGAGCAGTACTTC.

The chain couples TRBV2 to TRBJ1-4; D gene unclear. This CDR3 region has 15 residues. Trimming took off 8 bases at V and 4 bases at J, with 17 bases between the two ends. CDR1 and CDR2 (germline): SNHLY, FYNNEI. CDR3 bases: TGTGCCAGCCAGCGGGCCCACCCTCATAATGAAAAACTGTTTTTT. Amino acids: CASQRAHPHNEKLFF.

In its sample, this clone was seen once. The J gene is TRBJ1-4, the V gene TRBV7-9; 8 bases line up with TRBD1. The trim removed 1 base at V and 0 bases at J, leaving 7 bases unmatched. The length of the CDR3 is 18 residues. Germline V CDR1 and CDR2: SEHNR, FQNEAQ (reference sequence). CDR3 region: CASSLGQGTVATNEKLFF. The CDR3, as DNA: TGTGCCAGCAGCTTAGGACAGGGGACCGTTGCAACTAATGAAAAACTGTTTTTT.

The CDR3 sequence is CASGTYSTGNYGYTF. The CDR3 nucleotides read TGTGCCAGCGGCACTTACTCAACAGGGAACTATGGCTACACCTTC. The chain links TRBV27 to TRBJ1-2; D might be TRBD1 (6 bases). The V gene lost 8 bases and the J gene lost 2 bases, with 18 bases spanning the gap. The CDR3 loop spans 15 amino acids. Germline CDR1 is MNHEY and CDR2 is SMNVEV (reference sequence).

This rearrangement joins TRBV5-1 to TRBJ2-3; 8 bases fit TRBD2. Losses at the gene ends were 0 bases for V and 6 bases for J; bases not matched to a gene: 12. The CDR3 is 17 amino acids. Germline assignment: CDR1 SGHRS and CDR2 YFSETQ. CDR3 loop: CASSLDLSGATRDTQYF. The DNA for the CDR3 is TGCGCCAGCAGCTTGGACCTTAGCGGGGCCACCCGGGATACGCAGTATTTT.

V gene TRBV12-3 or TRBV12-4 combines with J gene TRBJ1-6; 8 bases line up with TRBD1. The CDR3 spans 13 residues. With 10 bases clipped from V and 10 bases from J, the junction kept 9 bases outside the gene matches. The CDR3 loop reads CATNRGEESPLHF. DNA of the CDR3: TGTGCCACAAACAGGGGGGAGGAATCACCCCTCCACTTT.

V and J are TRBV19 and TRBJ1-2; 9 nucleotides line up with TRBD1. The V and J ends lost 3 bases and 5 bases, in that order; junction bases with no gene match: 4. This CDR3 is 14 amino acids long. Germline V gene data show CDR1 as LNHDA and CDR2 as SQIVND (reference sequence). CDR3 DNA: TGTGCCAGTAGTATCGACAGGGGGGTGTATGGCTACACCTTC. Translating gives CASSIDRGVYGYTF. Drawing the rest from reference TRBV19 and TRBJ1-2, the complete variable domain is DGGITQSPKYLFRKEGQNVTLSCEQNLNHDAMYWYRQDPGQGLRLIYYSQIVNDFQKGDIAEGYSVSREKKESFPLTVTSAQKNPTAFYLCASSIDRGVYGYTFGSGTRLTVV.

The rearrangement links TRBV5-5 to TRBJ2-4; 8 nucleotides agree with TRBD1. In germline, CDR1 is SGHKS, CDR2 YYEKEE (reference sequence). V lost 3 bases to trimming and J lost 5 bases; unmatched junction nucleotides: 7. The CDR3 runs to 15 residues. CDR3 residues: CASSSQGQVENIQYF. In DNA, the CDR3 is TGTGCCAGCAGCTCACAGGGACAGGTCGAAAACATTCAGTACTTC.

This chain links TRBV28 with TRBJ1-2, with a weak D call TRBD1 (6 bases). CDR3 length: 14 residues. Germline CDR1 reads MDHEN; CDR2 reads SYDVKM. Between the trimmed V and J ends, which lost 5 bases and 4 bases, there was a span of 14 bases. CDR3 protein: CASSRLRDIYGYTF. CDR3 nucleotide sequence: TGTGCCAGCAGTCGTCTTCGGGACATCTATGGCTACACCTTC.

This rearrangement joins TRBV4-2 to TRBJ2-1, with no clear D. Trimming stripped 0 bases from V and 0 bases from J, with 12 bases between. The length of the CDR3 is 17 residues. Per the germline V gene, CDR1 is LGHNA and CDR2 is YNFKEQ. The CDR3 DNA is TGTGCCAGCAGCCAAGATAGTGTCACAGACTCCTACAATGAGCAGTTCTTC. Residues: CASSQDSVTDSYNEQFF.

At least ten counts were recorded for this clone. The chain combines TRBV7-9 with TRBJ1-1, with 7 bases identical to TRBD1. The CDR3 has 19 residues. CDR1 and CDR2 (germline): SEHNR, FQNEAQ (reference sequence). The J segment lost 1 base and the V segment lost 0 bases, leaving 14 bases of the junction unmatched. CDR3 sequence: CASSLAWETGWVWNTEAFF. The CDR3 bases are TGTGCCAGCAGCTTAGCGTGGGAGACAGGGTGGGTCTGGAACACTGAAGCTTTCTTT.

This clone has more than one count but fewer than ten. This chain links TRBV12-5 with TRBJ1-1, with TRBD1 identical over 7 bases. V lost 2 bases to trimming and J lost 3 bases; unmatched junction nucleotides: 0. The CDR3 is 13 amino acids. Looked up from germline, CDR1 is LGHNT and CDR2 is FRNRAP. The CDR3: CASGLTGDTEAFF. The CDR3 DNA reads as TGTGCTAGTGGTTTGACAGGGGACACTGAAGCTTTCTTT.

This chain joins TRBV6-6 and TRBJ1-3, with D possibly TRBD1 on 6 matching bases. From germline, CDR1 is MNHNY and CDR2 SVGAGI (reference sequence). With 6 bases removed from V and 4 bases from J, the gap between germline ends came to 16 bases. CDR3 length: 15 amino acids. CDR3 protein: CASSLPTGYGNTIYF. The CDR3 DNA reads as TGTGCCAGCAGCCTCCCCACAGGGTACGGAAACACCATATATTTT.

V usage is TRBV3-1 (or the pseudogene TRBV3-2) and J usage is TRBJ1-2, with a weak D call TRBD1 (6 bases). V lost 7 bases and J 8 bases, leaving 17 bases between the germline ends. The CDR3 has 13 amino acids. Germline-derived CDR1 and CDR2 are LGHDT and YNNKEL (reference sequence). In DNA, the CDR3 is TGTGCCAGCACCTTAAGGGGGGGGCTAGGCTACACCTTC. Translation gives CASTLRGGLGYTF.

The V call is TRBV5-1, the J call TRBJ1-5, with 8 positions matching TRBD1. CDR1 and CDR2 (germline): SGHRS, YFSETQ. This CDR3 has 15 residues. V shed 4 bases, J shed 1 base, and the junction held 4 bases outside the gene matches. This chain's CDR3 is CASSEGQASNQPQHF. DNA of the CDR3: TGCGCCAGCAGCGAGGGACAGGCGAGCAATCAGCCCCAGCATTTT.

This clone was counted a single time. The V call is TRBV5-8, the J call TRBJ2-7; D is undetermined. In germline, CDR1 is SGHTS, CDR2 YDEGEE. CDR3 length equals 14 residues. With 0 bases removed from V and 2 bases from J, the gap between germline ends came to 9 bases. The CDR3 loop reads CASSLEAPPYEQYF. The CDR3 bases are TGTGCCAGCAGCTTGGAAGCCCCTCCCTACGAGCAGTACTTC.

This clone was picked up one time. This chain joins TRBV2 and TRBJ2-2; D not resolved. CDR1 is SNHLY and CDR2 is FYNNEI in the germline V gene. The CDR3 runs to 13 residues. Trimming cost V 7 bases and J 4 bases, with 10 bases left between them. The CDR3 loop reads CASTPGFTGELFF. The CDR3 bases are TGTGCCAGCACCCCCGGGTTCACCGGGGAGCTGTTTTTT. The entire variable domain, with the rest obtained from reference TRBV2 and TRBJ2-2, is as follows: EPEVTQTPSHQVTQMGQEVILRCVPISNHLYFYWYRQILGQKVEFLVSFYNNEISEKSEIFDDQFSVERPDGSNFTLKIRSTKLEDSAMYFCASTPGFTGELFFGEGSRLTVL.

This rearrangement joins TRBV5-6 to TRBJ1-1; the D gene is possibly TRBD1 (5 bases). From germline, CDR1 is SGHDT and CDR2 YYEEEE. Trimming removed 0 bases at V and 10 bases at J, with 13 bases between. The CDR3 runs 13 residues. In nucleotides, the CDR3 is TGTGCCAGCAGCTTGGGGGCAGGGATTAGAGCTTTCTTT. It codes for CASSLGAGIRAFF. Looking up the rest from reference TRBV5-6 and TRBJ1-1 gives the full variable domain: DAGVTQSPTHLIKTRGQQVTLRCSPKSGHDTVSWYQQALGQGPQFIFQYYEEEERQRGNFPDRFSGHQFPNYSSELNVNALLLGDSALYLCASSLGAGIRAFFGQGTRLTVV.